Listed here are 20 T cell receptor beta chains from one sample, sequenced in a study of tissue T cells after allogeneic stem cell transplantation. Libraries were prepared by immunoSEQ multiplex PCR; TCRdb keeps only in-frame clonotypes and omits some of them. The table includes roughly 6,800 clones, about 46% detected once. As to time point: mouse harvest day 7 after allogeneic transplant. Each mouse received 10^7 T-cell-depleted marrow cells plus 10^6 splenic CD5+ T cells by tail vein. The sample comprised gut tissue. The receptors originated from a female BALB/c mouse given C57BL/6 T cells with graft-versus-host disease after an allogeneic hematopoietic cell transplant.

This clone was seen a few times. Gene labels here are mouse ones. The read finishes 1 residue shy of the CDR3 end, and the germline J gene is used to complete it. This chain links TRBV26 with TRBJ1-2; no firm D call. This CDR3 contains 13 residues. V dropped 3 bases and J dropped 0 bases, with 5 bases sitting between them. Germline V gene sequence: CDR1 KGHPV, CDR2 FQNQEV (reference sequence). This chain's CDR3 is CASSLGSNSDYTF. The covered CDR3 bases are TGTGCCAGCAGTCTTGGTTCAAACTCCGACTACACC.

Worth noting for this clone: Genes and germline come from the mouse. Incomplete CDR3 DNA: TGCTCCAGCAGTCAACTGGGGGGGCCTGACAACACCTTGTAC. Translating it yields CSSSQLGGPDNTLY. The entire CDR3 sequence reads CSSSQLGGPDNTLYF. The chain carries TRBV23 and TRBJ2-4; the D call of TRBD2 is as the table states it, not checked on the DNA. Read sequence stops 1 residue before the CDR3 end, and the germline J gene provides the missing end. This CDR3 is 15 amino acids long. Germline assignment: CDR1 KGHTA and CDR2 FQNQQP.

This clone was counted a few times. The genes and germline here are from mouse. The read finishes 1 residue shy of the CDR3 end, and the germline J gene is used to complete it. Other DNA sequences in the sample encode the same CDR3. The rearrangement links TRBV26 to TRBJ2-7; D possibly corresponds to TRBD2 (6 bases). Germline CDR1 KGHPV, CDR2 FQNQEV (reference sequence). Trimming shortened V by 0 bases and J by 3 bases, and 6 bases separated the two germline ends. CDR3 length: 13 residues. The CDR3 spells CASSLSGGYEQYF. CDR3 bases read: TGTGCCAGCAGTCTGTCTGGGGGCTATGAACAGTAC.

About this clone: Genes and germline are mouse. Read data end 1 residue before the CDR3 end; the end is taken from the germline J gene. This chain uses TRBV31 with TRBJ1-1; no clear D. V dropped 1 base and J dropped 5 bases, with 5 bases sitting between them. CDR3 length: 11 amino acids. Per germline, CDR1 GKSSPN and CDR2 SITVG. CDR3 in amino acids: CAWSRTTEVFF. Partial CDR3 DNA: TGTGCCTGGAGTCGAACAACAGAAGTCTTC. Full variable domain (outside the CDR3, taken from reference TRBV31 and TRBJ1-1): AQTIHQWPVAEIKAVGSPLSLGCTIKGKSSPNLYWYWQATGGTLQQLFYSITVGQVESVVQLNLSASRPKDDQFILSTEKLLLSHSGFYLCAWSRTTEVFFGKGTRLTVV.

In regard to this clone: Gene names are mouse gene names. The CDR3 end falls 1 residue outside the read, so it is completed with the germline J gene. The rearrangement links TRBV3 to TRBJ1-2; D is undetermined. The CDR3 sequence is 13 residues long. V was shortened by 3 bases and J by 0 bases, with 5 bases between the two germline ends. Germline V lookup: CDR1 SNHLY, CDR2 FYNGKV (reference sequence). The CDR3 DNA, read in part, is TGTGCCAGCAGCTTCTTCGCAAACTCCGACTACACC. Translating it yields CASSFFANSDYT. The full CDR3 protein is CASSFFANSDYTF.

This clone was counted a few times. Gene names denote mouse genes. The missing CDR3 end, 1 residue past where the read stops, is filled in from the germline J gene. The V gene is TRBV26, the J gene TRBJ1-2; TRBD1 might be the D (5 bases). Germline V CDR1 and CDR2: KGHPV, FQNQEV (reference sequence). Trimming took off 10 bases at V and 0 bases at J, with 9 bases between the two ends. The CDR3 sequence is 12 residues long. The covered CDR3 bases are TGTGCCACCAGGGCTGCAAACTCCGACTACACC. It is translated as CATRAANSDYT. The complete CDR3 sequence is CATRAANSDYTF.

A word on this clone: The germline and genes are mouse ones. The sequence runs out 1 residue before the end of the CDR3; the remainder is reconstructed from the germline J gene. The V and J genes are TRBV3 and TRBJ1-1, with 9 nucleotides matching TRBD1. The CDR3 has 15 residues. Per the germline V gene, CDR1 is SNHLY and CDR2 is FYNGKV (reference sequence). V shed 3 bases, J shed 0 bases, and the junction held 2 bases outside the gene matches. The sequenced CDR3 bases are TGTGCCAGCAGCTTGGGACAGGGTGCAAACACAGAAGTCTTC. Translating it yields CASSLGQGANTEVF. The full CDR3 protein is CASSLGQGANTEVFF. The full variable domain, rest sourced from reference TRBV3 and TRBJ1-1, is GPKVLQIPSHQIIDMGQMVTLNCDPVSNHLYFYWYKQILGQQMEFLVNFYNGKVMEKSKLFKDQFSVERPDGSYFTLKIQPTALEDSAVYFCASSLGQGANTEVFFGKGTRLTVV.

In regard to this clone: Mouse gene names and germline throughout. The read ends 1 residue before the CDR3 terminus; that terminus is restored from the germline J gene. V is TRBV26 and J is TRBJ1-1; D possibly corresponds to TRBD1 (6 bases). The germline V gene encodes CDR1 KGHPV and CDR2 FQNQEV (reference sequence). The ends were cut back, 0 bases at V and 3 bases at J, with 8 bases in the middle. The CDR3 has 14 amino acids. The CDR3 bases that were read are TGTGCCAGCAGTCTGTCGGGGGGCTACACAGAAGTCTTC. It specifies CASSLSGGYTEVF. The entire CDR3 protein reads CASSLSGGYTEVFF.

Remarks on this clone: Mouse names are used for the genes. The CDR3 end is not reached by the read, which stops 1 residue before it; the germline J gene fills it in. The chain carries TRBV26 and TRBJ2-5, with 7 bases fitting TRBD1. With 2 bases clipped from V and 6 bases from J, the junction kept 2 bases outside the gene matches. Germline assignment: CDR1 KGHPV and CDR2 FQNQEV (reference sequence). The CDR3 loop spans 13 amino acids. The CDR3 bases that were read are TGTGCCAGCAGTCTGACAGGGGTGGACACCCAGTAC. Protein product: CASSLTGVDTQY. The full CDR3 sequence reads CASSLTGVDTQYF.

With regard to this clone: Gene names denote mouse genes. The read terminates 1 residue before the CDR3 end, so the remaining end is supplied by the germline J gene. The chain employs TRBV12-1 and TRBJ2-7, with 10 nucleotides matching TRBD2. J was trimmed by 0 bases and V by 3 bases; bases with no gene match: 4. Germline V gene lookup returns CDR1 SGHSN and CDR2 HYEKVE. The CDR3 is 15 amino acids. Partial CDR3 DNA: TGTGCCAGCTCTAGGACTGGGGGAAGCTCCTATGAACAGTAC. This translates into CASSRTGGSSYEQY. The full CDR3 protein is CASSRTGGSSYEQYF.

About this clone itself: Genes and germline are mouse. The CDR3 goes on 1 residue after the read ends, and that part is filled in from the germline J gene. The rearrangement joins TRBV26 to TRBJ2-4; TRBD2 matches at 10 bases. V dropped 4 bases and J dropped 7; count of bases not matched to a gene: 5. CDR1 and CDR2 from the germline V gene are KGHPV and FQNQEV (reference sequence). The CDR3 spans 14 residues. CDR3 region: CASSPGLGRDTLYF. Incomplete CDR3 DNA: TGTGCCAGCAGTCCGGGACTGGGGAGGGACACCTTGTAC.

Points on this clone: The gene symbols are mouse symbols. The CDR3 extends 1 residue past the end of the read, so its final part is completed from the germline J gene. The chain has TRBV12-1 and TRBJ2-3; maybe TRBD1 (6 bases). In germline, CDR1 is SGHSN, CDR2 HYEKVE. The CDR3 totals 15 residues. V lost 4 bases to trimming and J lost 0 bases, with 13 bases between them. CDR3 bases read: TGTGCCAGCTCCCCTCACAGGGTCAGTGCAGAAACGCTGTAT. This gives the protein CASSPHRVSAETLY. The whole CDR3 protein reads CASSPHRVSAETLYF.

This clone has only a few counts. The gene names given are mouse names. The missing CDR3 end, 1 residue past where the read stops, is filled in from the germline J gene. The chain joins TRBV5 to TRBJ1-2; D is undetermined. With 0 bases removed from V and 3 bases from J, the gap between germline ends came to 5 bases. Germline V gene lookup returns CDR1 LGHNA and CDR2 YNLKQL (reference sequence). The CDR3 spans 13 residues. The sequenced part of the CDR3 DNA is TGTGCCAGCAGCCAAGATTGGGACTCCGACTACACC. As protein: CASSQDWDSDYT. The CDR3 reads in full as CASSQDWDSDYTF.

This clone was detected a few times. Germline and genes: mouse. Sequencing ends 1 residue short of the CDR3 end; the germline J gene provides the rest. The chain carries TRBV26 and TRBJ2-7; D is uncertain. CDR1 is KGHPV and CDR2 is FQNQEV in the germline V gene (reference sequence). The CDR3 covers 11 residues. V dropped 2 bases and J dropped 6 bases, with 5 bases sitting between them. The CDR3 loop reads CASSLEGEQYF. Incomplete CDR3 DNA: TGTGCCAGCAGTCTGGAAGGTGAACAGTAC.

Note on this clone: All gene names here are mouse names. The sequence runs out 1 residue before the end of the CDR3; the remainder is reconstructed from the germline J gene. The chain combines TRBV3 with TRBJ2-4; D is perhaps TRBD2 (5 bases). The germline CDR1 and CDR2 sequences are SNHLY and FYNGKV (reference sequence). The CDR3 runs to 13 residues. V lost 2 bases, J lost 3 bases, and 6 bases lay in between. The CDR3 sequence is CASSLLGQNTLYF. The covered CDR3 bases are TGTGCCAGCAGCTTATTGGGGCAAAACACCTTGTAC.

In the case of this clone: Gene names follow the mouse nomenclature. Read data end 1 residue before the CDR3 end; the end is taken from the germline J gene. V and J are TRBV16 and TRBJ2-4, with 8 bases fitting TRBD2. The CDR3 totals 15 residues. Germline CDR1 SGHSA, CDR2 FRNQAP. The ends lost 5 bases at V and 0 bases at J; junction bases unmatched: 4. CDR3 in amino acids: CASSPGGASQNTLYF. CDR3 bases read: TGTGCAAGCAGCCCCGGGGGGGCTAGTCAAAACACCTTGTAC.

For this clone: The genes and germline here are from mouse. The CDR3 end falls 1 residue outside the read, so it is completed with the germline J gene. The chain employs TRBV23 and TRBJ2-7. There are 11 residues in the CDR3. Germline CDR1 reads KGHTA; CDR2 reads FQNQQP. The CDR3 reads CSSSQGREQYF. The CDR3 DNA, read in part, is TGCTCCAGCAGTCAAGGGAGGGAACAGTAC.

A remark on this clone: Germline and genes: mouse. Read data end 1 residue before the CDR3 end; the end is taken from the germline J gene. The rearrangement uses TRBV14 and TRBJ1-3; D is undetermined. The V and J ends lost 2 bases and 2 bases respectively, with 8 bases between them. Germline CDR1 SGHDT, CDR2 FRDEAV. The CDR3 length is 14 residues. CDR3 sequence: CASSLMGTGNTLYF. The sequenced part of the CDR3 DNA is TGTGCCAGCAGTTTGATGGGAACTGGAAATACGCTCTAT. Supplemented by reference TRBV14 and TRBJ1-3, the full variable domain reads EAGVTQSPRYAVLQEGQAVSFWCDPISGHDTLYWYQQPRDQGPQLLVYFRDEAVIDNSQLPSDRFSAVRPKGTNSTLKIQSAKQGDTATYLCASSLMGTGNTLYFGEGSRLIVV.

As for this clone: Gene names refer to mouse genes. Other nucleotide sequences from this sample produce the same CDR3. The sequenced part of the CDR3 DNA is TGTGCCAGCAGTCCACAGTATGAACAGTAC. Its protein is CASSPQYEQY. The entire CDR3 protein reads CASSPQYEQYF. The rearrangement links TRBV26 to TRBJ2-7; no firm D call. The read ends 1 residue before the CDR3 terminus; that terminus is restored from the germline J gene. V was shortened by 4 bases and J by 4 bases, with 5 bases between the two germline ends. This CDR3 comprises 11 residues. The germline gives CDR1 KGHPV, CDR2 FQNQEV (reference sequence). The entire variable domain, with the rest obtained from reference TRBV26 and TRBJ2-7, is as follows: NSKVIQTPRYLVKGQGQKAKMRCIPEKGHPVVFWYQQNKNNEFKFLINFQNQEVLQQIDMTEKRFSAECPSNSPCSLEIQSSEAGDSALYLCASSPQYEQYFGPGTRLTVL.

About this clone: Any gene name here is a mouse gene name. The DNA read from the CDR3 is TGTGCCAGCAGCTTAGTCCGGAACACCGGGCAGCTCTAC. This sequence encodes CASSLVRNTGQLY. The whole CDR3 sequence is CASSLVRNTGQLYF. The chain recombines TRBV3 with TRBJ2-2; D remains ambiguous. The read ends 1 residue early relative to the CDR3; the germline J gene fills the gap. Deletions cut 1 base from V and 2 bases from J, with 5 bases between. CDR1 and CDR2 (germline): SNHLY, FYNGKV (reference sequence). The CDR3 contains 14 residues.